This note documents a single T cell receptor beta chain sequence. The record originates from a study of blood T cell repertoires in COVID-19. Only in-frame clones appear in the TCRdb table, and some are missing; sequencing was by immunoSEQ multiplex PCR. The table has 210,000 or so clones, 83% seen once. Cohorts were assigned according to the clinical history that participants reported. This receptor was identified in a woman aged 50 to 65 who had been exposed to COVID-19. The sample was PBMCs or T cells enriched from blood (not recorded which).

The DNA for the CDR3 is TGTGCAAGTCGCTTTATGCGGACAGGAGGCAACGAGCAGTACTTC. It translates to CASRFMRTGGNEQYF. The genes are TRBV12-2 and TRBJ2-7; TRBD1 was called by the table and not checked on the DNA. TRBV12-2 corresponds to a pseudogene. This CDR3 is 15 amino acids long.